This TCR beta chain was profiled in a study of blood T cells in healthy people across ages. The donors, aged about 6 to 90, were healthy Caucasians from Russia. Study-wide results and limits: Measured against age, TCR beta diversity per million T cells decreased in a roughly linear manner. Naive CD4+ cells and diversity were both higher in long-lived donors than in aged donors. The authors considered diversity estimates from one million T cells to be underestimates.

Through a sample-barcoded 5' primer and a J-beta primer mix, a second PCR was run for roughly 7 to 11 cycles. TCRdb called the 5' RACE reads again in MiXCR, with one record for every CDR3 protein. The sample lists over 600,000 distinct CDR3 sequences, more than 20% occurring once. The CDR3 has 14 amino acids. CDR1 and CDR2 from the germline V gene are MDHEN and SYDVKM. Trimming removed 6 bases from V and 4 bases from J, with 15 bases in between. This clonotype was observed a handful of times. Its antigen is not known. This clonotype originated in an older man in good health. The chain couples TRBV28 to TRBJ2-5; no firm D call. Sequencing was performed on blood. The chain's CDR3 is CASSMQAVRETQYF. In nucleotides, the CDR3 is TGTGCCAGCAGCATGCAGGCTGTCAGAGAGACCCAGTACTTC.